The 15 T cell receptor beta chains below all came from one sample that was sequenced in a study of beta chain features in type 1 diabetes. Every bit of the isolated RNA underwent reverse transcription, so sequencing read expressed TCRB transcripts. Sequenced by immunoSEQ multiplex PCR; TCRdb stores in-frame clones only, minus some. The data hold around 140,000 clones, with approximately 10% observed a single time. Material for sequencing was central memory CD4+ T cells from blood. Every receptor here comes from a woman aged 40 to 50 in good health.

This clone was detected only a few times. The chain employs TRBV6-1 and TRBJ1-1, with D unclear. The V gene's germline CDR1 is MNHNS and CDR2 SASEGT. V was trimmed by 8 bases and J by 2 bases, leaving 12 bases between them. The CDR3 runs 13 residues. The CDR3 bases are TGTGCCAGCTTTCTGAACAGAAACACTGAAGCTTTCTTT. Amino acids: CASFLNRNTEAFF.

This clone was recorded a few times. This chain uses TRBV9 with TRBJ1-1, with D hard to call. The CDR3 has 15 amino acids. Trimming shortened V by 0 bases and J by 5 bases, and 14 bases separated the two germline ends. In germline, CDR1 is SGDLS, CDR2 YYNGEE. CDR3 sequence: CASSVASLGKTEAFF. Here the CDR3 DNA reads TGTGCCAGCAGCGTAGCTAGTCTCGGGAAAACTGAAGCTTTCTTT.

The table lists this clone with many counts. This chain links TRBV2 with TRBJ2-5, with TRBD2 as a possible D gene (6 bases). CDR3 length: 14 residues. V gave up 1 base and J gave up 5 bases, with 11 bases separating them. Germline V gene data show CDR1 as SNHLY and CDR2 as FYNNEI. The CDR3 loop is CASSEGTNEETQYF. CDR3 sequence (DNA): TGTGCCAGCAGTGAAGGGACTAATGAGGAGACCCAGTACTTC.

The chain carries TRBV4-1 and TRBJ2-3, with 8 bases matching TRBD2. The germline CDR1 and CDR2 sequences are MGHRA and YSYEKL. The CDR3 totals 16 residues. With V trimmed by 1 base and J by 1 base, 4 bases remained unmatched. The CDR3 DNA is TGCGCCAGCAGCCAAGGAAATAGCGGGGGCACAGATACGCAGTATTTT. Its protein is CASSQGNSGGTDTQYF.

This clone appeared many times. The chain carries TRBV29-1 and TRBJ2-6, with 9 bases matching TRBD1. V shed 8 bases and J 3 bases; nucleotides not matched to a gene: 11. This CDR3 has 16 residues. CDR1 SQVTM and CDR2 ANQGSEA come from the germline V gene. CDR3 bases: TGCAGCCAACGGACAGGGGAGTTGGGTGGGGCCAACGTCCTGACTTTC. This gives the protein CSQRTGELGGANVLTF.

This clone was seen ten or more times. The chain uses TRBV5-6 and TRBJ1-1; 9 bases agree with TRBD1. CDR1 SGHDT and CDR2 YYEEEE come from the germline V gene. The CDR3 is made up of 15 amino acids. Trimming at V came to 1 base and at J to 11 bases, leaving 12 bases not matched to a gene. CDR3 amino acids: CASSLFTPGDRGAFF. DNA of the CDR3: TGTGCCAGCAGCTTGTTTACCCCTGGCGACAGGGGGGCTTTCTTT.

The rearrangement links TRBV21-1 to TRBJ2-7; whether TRBD2, the table's D call, matches the DNA was not checked. TRBV21-1 is labeled a pseudogene. This CDR3 region has 14 residues. DNA for the CDR3: TGTGCCAACCGGACTAGCGGGTGTACCTACGAGCAGTACTTC. Protein sequence: CANRTSGCTYEQYF.

In nucleotides, the CDR3 is TGCGCCAGCAGCTTGGGTTTGACTAGGACCGGGGAGCTGTTTTTT. It codes for CASSLGLTRTGELFF. V and J are TRBV5-1 and TRBJ2-2, with a tentative D call TRBD2 (6 bases). The CDR3 runs to 15 residues. The V gene lost 0 bases and the J gene lost 5 bases, with 11 bases spanning the gap. Germline V gene sequence: CDR1 SGHRS, CDR2 YFSETQ. The full variable domain, rest sourced from reference TRBV5-1 and TRBJ2-2, is KAGVTQTPRYLIKTRGQQVTLSCSPISGHRSVSWYQQTPGQGLQFLFEYFSETQRNKGNFPGRFSGRQFSNSRSEMNVSTLELGDSALYLCASSLGLTRTGELFFGEGSRLTVL.

A few counts support this clone. The chain joins TRBV6-5 to TRBJ2-3; 14 bases fit TRBD2. Germline trimming cut 6 bases from V and 5 bases from J; bases unmatched to any gene: 4. Germline-derived CDR1 and CDR2 are MNHEY and SVGAGI. CDR3 size: 15 residues. The CDR3 protein is CASSLTSGGVDTQYF. The DNA for the CDR3 is TGTGCCAGCAGCTTGACTAGCGGGGGGGTAGATACGCAGTATTTT.

The chain employs TRBV10-2 and TRBJ2-7; weak D call: TRBD1 (7 bases). This CDR3 region has 14 residues. Germline V gene data show CDR1 as WSHSY and CDR2 as SAAADI. V lost 6 bases and J lost 0, with 12 bases in between. CDR3: CASSPGGSSYEQYF. The DNA for the CDR3 is TGCGCCAGCAGCCCAGGGGGGAGCTCCTACGAGCAGTACTTC.

The rearrangement joins TRBV18 to TRBJ2-1; the match to TRBD1 covers 9 bases. Looked up from germline, CDR1 is KGHSH and CDR2 is LQKENI. The CDR3 covers 15 residues. The J segment lost 7 bases and the V segment lost 5 bases, leaving 9 bases of the junction unmatched. The CDR3 protein is CASSTRQGDGNEQFF. The CDR3 DNA follows: TGTGCCAGCTCAACTAGACAGGGGGACGGAAATGAGCAGTTCTTC.

The chain couples TRBV7-2 to TRBJ2-1; D gene ambiguous. V was clipped by 6 bases and J by 4 bases, with 13 bases between them. Germline-derived CDR1 and CDR2 are SGHTA and FQGNSA. The CDR3 runs to 14 residues. The CDR3 DNA reads as TGTGCCAGCAGACTTCTCCTTAATTACAATGAGCAGTTCTTC. Residues: CASRLLLNYNEQFF.

The chain joins TRBV6-5 to TRBJ1-2; TRBD1 matches 9 bases. The CDR3 runs to 15 residues. Germline lookup yields CDR1 MNHEY and CDR2 SVGAGI. V dropped 11 bases and J dropped 5; count of bases not matched to a gene: 15. The CDR3 DNA follows: TGTGCCTGCATCCCCTACGGGACAGGGCCGTATGGCTACACCTTC. Its translation is CACIPYGTGPYGYTF.

This clone came up a few times. The V call is TRBV6-1, the J call TRBJ1-1; D ambiguous. V lost 5 bases and J lost 4, with 11 bases in between. The CDR3 contains 13 residues. Germline CDR1 reads MNHNS; CDR2 reads SASEGT. The CDR3 sequence: CASSREGRTEAFF. The CDR3 DNA reads as TGTGCCAGCAGTCGGGAGGGCCGCACTGAAGCTTTCTTT.

This clone was observed a few times. V usage is TRBV7-2 and J usage is TRBJ2-5; 11 bases are shared with TRBD2. Germline V gene data show CDR1 as SGHTA and CDR2 as FQGNSA. The CDR3 runs to 16 residues. J was trimmed by 5 bases and V by 0 bases; bases with no gene match: 5. The CDR3, as DNA: TGTGCCAGCAGCTTAGCTAGCGGGGGGGCCAGGGAGACCCAGTACTTC. It yields the protein CASSLASGGARETQYF.